This T cell receptor beta chain emerged from a study of T-cell reconstitution after alpha-beta-depleted transplantation in children. The authors prepared the TCRbeta library with unique molecular identifiers. MiXCR was run by TCRdb on the PCR reads, yielding one entry per CDR3 protein. The sample consists of under 140,000 distinct CDR3 sequences, about a tenth of them appearing once. Only a few counts were recorded for this clonotype. This clonotype was obtained from a human donor who donated a stem cell graft to a child with acute lymphoblastic leukemia. Material: PBMCs from the stem cell graft donor, obtained from the stem cell graft.

CDR3 sequence: CASSQGGGRAGEQYF. The DNA for the CDR3 is TGTGCCAGCAGCCAAGGAGGCGGGAGGGCGGGTGAGCAGTACTTC. The genes are TRBV3-1 and TRBJ2-7, with 9 bases fitting TRBD2. The CDR3 is 15 residues long. Trimming at V came to 1 base and at J to 7 bases, leaving 8 bases not matched to a gene. Germline CDR1 and CDR2: LGHDT and YNNKEL (reference sequence).